This TCR beta chain was identified during a study of Graves' ophthalmopathy and Graves' hyperthyroidism. J lost 6 bases, V lost 5 bases, and 15 bases had no gene match. Germline values: CDR1 MDHEN, CDR2 SYDVKM. There are 16 residues in the CDR3. As for this clonotype: Its antigen is still unknown.

Study-level results: Clonotypes were expanded in thyroid at above 0.001 frequency, and most also appeared in blood.

TCR beta CDR3 regions were amplified from RNA transcripts. An initial RT-PCR round employing HTBI primers preceded a second-round multiplex PCR. TCRdb processed the multiplex PCR reads anew with MiXCR; each CDR3 protein has one entry. The repertoire holds a few hundred thousand distinct CDR3 sequences, with roughly 21% as singletons. The sample comprised peripheral blood. V gene TRBV28 combines with J gene TRBJ1-2; 7 bases are a match to TRBD1. The clonotype comes from a woman aged 45-59 years with Graves' ophthalmopathy. CDR3 nucleotides: TGTGCCAGCAGTCCCCTCGACAGGGAGATTGGGGATGGCTACACCTTC. It yields the protein CASSPLDREIGDGYTF.